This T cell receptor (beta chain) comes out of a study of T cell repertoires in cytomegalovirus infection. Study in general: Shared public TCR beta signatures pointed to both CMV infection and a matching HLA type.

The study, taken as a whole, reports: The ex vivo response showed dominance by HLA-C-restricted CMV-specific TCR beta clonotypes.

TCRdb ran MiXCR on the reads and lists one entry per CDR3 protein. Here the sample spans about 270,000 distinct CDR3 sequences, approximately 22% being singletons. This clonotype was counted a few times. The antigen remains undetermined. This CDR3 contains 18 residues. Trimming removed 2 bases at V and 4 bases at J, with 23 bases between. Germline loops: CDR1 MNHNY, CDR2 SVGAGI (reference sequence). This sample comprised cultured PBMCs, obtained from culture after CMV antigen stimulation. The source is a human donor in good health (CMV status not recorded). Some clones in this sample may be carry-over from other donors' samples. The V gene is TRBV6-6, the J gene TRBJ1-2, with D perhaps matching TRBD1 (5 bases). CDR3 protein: CASSYRPGRGFGAYGYTF. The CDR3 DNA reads TGTGCCAGCAGTTACAGGCCGGGACGGGGGTTCGGCGCCTATGGCTACACCTTC.